The 8 T cell receptor beta chains listed next were all sequenced from one sample in a study of cytomegalovirus exposure and HLA in healthy donors. The primer mix had 60 Vbeta and 13 Jbeta primers. Assay: immunoSEQ multiplex PCR; the TCRdb copy retains only in-frame clones and omits some. The data contain 100,000 to 150,000 clones, just under 75% of them singletons. Sequences were obtained from PBMCs. All receptors come from a man aged 40-50 years in good health and CMV-seropositive.

This clone was observed a few times. This chain joins TRBV4-2 and TRBJ1-1; D is uncertain. Trimming removed 2 bases from V and 0 bases from J, with 19 bases in between. The CDR3 loop spans 18 amino acids. CDR1 is LGHNA and CDR2 is YNFKEQ in the germline V gene. CDR3 DNA sequence: TGTGCCAGCAGCCAACTTCGCAAAATCATGAACATGAACACTGAAGCTTTCTTT. This gives the protein CASSQLRKIMNMNTEAFF.

The sample holds a few counts of this clone. The V call is TRBV5-4, the J call TRBJ2-2; 8 bases agree with TRBD2. This CDR3 has 15 residues. The germline V gene has CDR1 SGHNT and CDR2 YYREEE (reference sequence). V lost 0 bases to trimming and J lost 6 bases; unmatched junction nucleotides: 4. The CDR3 nucleotides read TGTGCCAGCAGCTTGGTATCGGGGGGGGCCGGGGAGCTGTTTTTT. Translation: CASSLVSGGAGELFF.

The chain recombines TRBV10-1 with TRBJ2-1; D is possibly TRBD2 (6 bases). Germline V gives CDR1 WNHNN, CDR2 SYGVQD (reference sequence). Deletions cut 3 bases from V and 0 bases from J, with 9 bases between. The CDR3 length is 15 residues. The CDR3 loop is CASSESSDSYNEQFF. CDR3 DNA sequence: TGCGCCAGCAGTGAATCTAGCGACTCCTACAATGAGCAGTTCTTC.

The V and J genes are TRBV7-2 and TRBJ1-2, with TRBD1 as a possible D gene (6 bases). V lost 4 bases and J lost 6, with 12 bases in between. Looked up from germline, CDR1 is SGHTA and CDR2 is FQGNSA. The CDR3 covers 13 residues. The CDR3 protein is CASSSDRTHGYTF. The CDR3 coding sequence is TGTGCCAGCAGCTCGGACAGAACCCATGGCTACACCTTC.

The J gene is TRBJ1-3, the V gene TRBV28, with 7 bases that match TRBD1. Germline values: CDR1 MDHEN, CDR2 SYDVKM. The length of the CDR3 is 15 residues. Trimming cost V 6 bases and J 0 bases; bases outside gene matches: 5. The CDR3 sequence: CASSRTGRSGNTIYF. The DNA for the CDR3 is TGTGCCAGCAGCCGGACAGGCCGCTCTGGAAACACCATATATTTT. Combining the CDR3 with reference TRBV28 and TRBJ1-3 gives the whole variable domain DVKVTQSSRYLVKRTGEKVFLECVQDMDHENMFWYRQDPGLGLRLIYFSYDVKMKEKGDIPEGYSVSREKKERFSLILESASTNQTSMYLCASSRTGRSGNTIYFGEGSWLTVV.

The rearrangement links TRBV27 to TRBJ2-1; TRBD1 matches 10 bases. The CDR3 spans 16 residues. Per germline, CDR1 MNHEY and CDR2 SMNVEV (reference sequence). Trimming cost V 5 bases and J 6 bases; bases outside gene matches: 10. CDR3 region: CASSIHRDRGGNEQFF. CDR3 nucleotide sequence: TGTGCCAGCAGTATACACCGGGACAGGGGAGGCAATGAGCAGTTCTTC.

This clone was seen more than once but under ten times. J is TRBJ2-1 and V is TRBV28; the match to TRBD1 covers 7 bases. With V trimmed by 7 bases and J by 6 bases, 12 bases remained unmatched. Germline values: CDR1 MDHEN, CDR2 SYDVKM. The CDR3 contains 15 residues. DNA for the CDR3: TGTGCCAGCACCTTTATGACAGGGCTGGGCAATGAGCAGTTCTTC. It yields the protein CASTFMTGLGNEQFF.

V is TRBV28 and J is TRBJ1-2, with 8 bases aligning to TRBD1. V gave up 6 bases and J gave up 9 bases; unmatched junction bases: 12. CDR3 size: 14 residues. Germline CDR1 and CDR2: MDHEN and SYDVKM. The CDR3 protein is CASSVSRGLSSYTF. The CDR3 DNA is TGTGCCAGCAGCGTTTCCAGGGGGCTCAGTAGCTACACCTTC.